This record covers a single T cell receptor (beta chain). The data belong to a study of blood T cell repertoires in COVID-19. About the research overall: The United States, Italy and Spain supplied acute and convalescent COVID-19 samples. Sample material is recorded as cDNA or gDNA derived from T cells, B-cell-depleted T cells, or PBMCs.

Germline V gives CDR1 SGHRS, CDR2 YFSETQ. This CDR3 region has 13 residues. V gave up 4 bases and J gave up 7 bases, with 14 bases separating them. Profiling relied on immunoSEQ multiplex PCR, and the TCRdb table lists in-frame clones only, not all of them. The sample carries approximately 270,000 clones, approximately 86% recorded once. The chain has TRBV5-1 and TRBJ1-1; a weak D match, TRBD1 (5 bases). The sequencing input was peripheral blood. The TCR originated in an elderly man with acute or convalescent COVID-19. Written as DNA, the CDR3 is TGCGCCAGCAGCGTCGACAGAGTTAATGAAGCTTTCTTT. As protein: CASSVDRVNEAFF.